The 7 T cell receptor beta chains below all came from one sample that was sequenced in a study of Graves' ophthalmopathy and Graves' hyperthyroidism. Amplification from RNA transcripts yielded the TCR beta CDR3 regions. The library came from an HTBI-primed first-round RT-PCR and a second-round multiplex PCR. TCRdb reprocessed the multiplex PCR reads with MiXCR, giving one entry per CDR3 protein. The sample has 1 million to 1.3 million distinct CDR3 sequences, about 35% seen once; the top ten hold around 10%. The sample consisted of peripheral blood or thyroid tissue (not recorded which). The receptor set was obtained from an adult man with Graves' hyperthyroidism.

Regarding this clonotype: The conserved phenylalanine or tryptophan normally closing the CDR3 is absent here, so this likely arose from a read error. The DNA is left out, because the CDR3 cannot be placed on it with certainty; the CDR3 is given as TCRdb lists it. The chain carries TRBV7-8 and TRBJ1-1. The CDR3 is 10 residues long, counting both termini. Germline CDR1 and CDR2: SGHVS and FQNEAQ. The CDR3 protein is CASSLSAGPS.

This clonotype was observed a handful of times. This sequence joins TRBV20-1 and TRBJ1-1; 7 bases are shared with TRBD1. This CDR3 contains 12 residues. CDR1 is DFQATT, CDR2 SNEGSKA, per germline (reference sequence). Here the CDR3 reads CRVPSRDREAFF. The CDR3 bases are TGCAGGGTCCCATCCCGGGACAGAGAAGCTTTCTTT.

This clonotype was observed at least ten times. The rearrangement uses TRBV20-1 and TRBJ1-1; no firm D call. Per germline, CDR1 DFQATT and CDR2 SNEGSKA (reference sequence). Trimming removed 0 bases from V and 1 base from J, with 12 bases in between. The CDR3 totals 15 residues. In DNA form, the CDR3 reads TGCAGTGCTAGAGATTTCCGCGGGTCGAACACTGAAGCTTTCTTT. Its translation: CSARDFRGSNTEAFF.

The table lists this clonotype with many counts. The genes are TRBV4-2 and TRBJ1-2; maybe TRBD1 (6 bases). The CDR3 is 16 residues long. CDR1 is LGHNA and CDR2 is YNFKEQ in the germline V gene. The V and J ends lost 1 base and 2 bases respectively, with 14 bases between them. For the CDR3, the DNA is TGTGCCAGCAGCCAAGGAAGGACAGCCGCGAACTATGGCTACACCTTC. It specifies CASSQGRTAANYGYTF.

This clonotype was picked up a small number of times. This sequence joins TRBV6-1 and TRBJ1-5; D is undetermined. Germline V gene data show CDR1 as MNHNS and CDR2 as SASEGT. V was trimmed by 10 bases and J by 9 bases, leaving 7 bases between them. The CDR3 consists of 9 residues. The CDR3 DNA follows: TGTGCCATCCCCGGGCCCCAGCATTTT. Translating it yields CAIPGPQHF.

The rearrangement joins TRBV20-1 to TRBJ2-7, with D perhaps matching TRBD2 (6 bases). The J call may be incorrect, as the DNA end agrees better with TRBJ2-1. CDR1 and CDR2 (germline): DFQATT, SNEGSKA (reference sequence). The CDR3 extends over 13 amino acids. CDR3 sequence: CSAGGASYNEQFF. CDR3 coding DNA: TGCAGTGCTGGCGGGGCCTCTTACAATGAGCAGTTCTTC.

This clonotype was detected ten times or more. The junction differs from germline at one of its ends, possibly a read error. The chain employs TRBV12-3 or TRBV12-4 and TRBJ2-5; D remains ambiguous. This CDR3 has 14 residues. The DNA for the CDR3 is TGTGCCAGCAGCTTAGGTCAGGATCAAGAGACCCAGTACTTC. The encoded protein is CASSLGQDQETQYF.